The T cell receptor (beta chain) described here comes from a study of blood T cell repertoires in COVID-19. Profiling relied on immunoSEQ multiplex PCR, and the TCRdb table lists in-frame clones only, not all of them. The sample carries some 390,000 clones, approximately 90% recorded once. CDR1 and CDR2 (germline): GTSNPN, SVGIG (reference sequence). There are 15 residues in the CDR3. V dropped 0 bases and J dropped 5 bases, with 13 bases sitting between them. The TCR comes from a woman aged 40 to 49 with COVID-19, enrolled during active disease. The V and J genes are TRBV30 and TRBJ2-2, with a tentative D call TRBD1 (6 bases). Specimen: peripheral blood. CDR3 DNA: TGTGCCTGGAGTGTACGGCAGGGGAGAACCGGGGAGCTGTTTTTT. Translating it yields CAWSVRQGRTGELFF.